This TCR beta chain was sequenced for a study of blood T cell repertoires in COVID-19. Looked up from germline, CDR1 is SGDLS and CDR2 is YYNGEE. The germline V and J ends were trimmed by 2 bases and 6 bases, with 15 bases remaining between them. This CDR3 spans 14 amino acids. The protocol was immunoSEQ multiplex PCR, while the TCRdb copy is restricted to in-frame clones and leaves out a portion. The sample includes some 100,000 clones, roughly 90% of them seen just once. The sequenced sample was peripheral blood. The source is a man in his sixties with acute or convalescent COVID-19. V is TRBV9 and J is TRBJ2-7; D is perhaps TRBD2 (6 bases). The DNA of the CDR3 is TGTGCCAGCAGCGTCGAGACCCTGGGGGGCGAGCAGTACTTC. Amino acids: CASSVETLGGEQYF.